Below, 8 T cell receptor beta chains from the same sample are listed, as sequenced in a study of T cells in narcolepsy. Method: immunoSEQ multiplex PCR; TCRdb's copy keeps in-frame clones and lacks some. The top ten clones hold around 3.7% of a sample with some 30,000 clones, almost 80% of them seen once. The sample taken for sequencing was memory (CD45RA-) CD4+ T cells from blood. The receptors were sampled from a human donor in good health.

In this sample, this clone turned up a few times. The rearrangement links TRBV29-1 to TRBJ2-2; no clear D. Looked up from germline, CDR1 is SQVTM and CDR2 is ANQGSEA. Trimming cost V 7 bases and J 5 bases, with 17 bases left between them. CDR3 size: 14 residues. CDR3 nucleotides: TGCAGCGCCCGCCGGGCAGGCAGGACCGGGGAGCTGTTTTTT. Translated, it gives CSARRAGRTGELFF.

The chain is built from TRBV6-5 and TRBJ2-2; 7 bases agree with TRBD1. The germline V gene has CDR1 MNHEY and CDR2 SVGAGI. The CDR3 sequence is 16 residues long. V was clipped by 2 bases and J by 2 bases; unmatched bases: 5. The CDR3 DNA reads TGTGCCAGCAGTTACCGAGGGACAGCTAACACCGGGGAGCTGTTTTTT. It encodes CASSYRGTANTGELFF.

This clone is medium-sized (0.01 to 0.1%). J is TRBJ2-7 and V is TRBV4-1, with 13 bases lining up with TRBD2. Germline loops: CDR1 MGHRA, CDR2 YSYEKL. Losses at the gene ends were 1 base for V and 7 bases for J; bases not matched to a gene: 4. This CDR3 is 15 amino acids long. Here the CDR3 reads CASSQALAGGGEQYF. As DNA, the CDR3 is TGCGCCAGCAGCCAAGCACTAGCGGGAGGGGGAGAGCAGTACTTC.

The chain couples TRBV7-9 to TRBJ1-4; possible D gene TRBD1, 5 bases. V was cut by 0 bases and J by 5 bases, with 7 bases left in between. CDR3 length equals 14 residues. The germline V gene encodes CDR1 SEHNR and CDR2 FQNEAQ (reference sequence). CDR3 protein: CASSLAQGNEKLFF. The CDR3 DNA follows: TGTGCCAGCAGCTTAGCGCAGGGCAATGAAAAACTGTTTTTT.

V is TRBV5-4 and J is TRBJ2-3, with 7 bases identical to TRBD1. This CDR3 is built from 18 residues. CDR1 is SGHNT and CDR2 is YYREEE in the germline V gene (reference sequence). V dropped 5 bases and J dropped 2; count of bases not matched to a gene: 17. The CDR3 here is CASRFRGSSSTTTDTQYF. The CDR3 bases are TGTGCCAGCAGATTCAGGGGGTCATCATCGACAACCACAGATACGCAGTATTTT.

The chain is built from TRBV6-1 and TRBJ2-1; D may be TRBD2 (6 bases). Trimming shortened V by 0 bases and J by 15 bases, and 12 bases separated the two germline ends. This CDR3 is 12 amino acids long. Germline V CDR1 and CDR2: MNHNS, SASEGT. CDR3 loop: CASSEAQTGVFF. The CDR3 DNA sequence: TGTGCCAGCAGTGAAGCGCAAACGGGAGTGTTCTTC.

This chain uses TRBV2 with TRBJ1-2; D perhaps matches TRBD1 (5 bases). This CDR3 is 13 amino acids long. The V gene's germline CDR1 is SNHLY and CDR2 FYNNEI. Between the trimmed V and J ends, which lost 3 bases and 3 bases, there was a span of 8 bases. The CDR3 sequence: CASSEGRDYGYTF. The CDR3 DNA reads TGTGCCAGCAGTGAGGGACGGGACTATGGCTACACCTTC.

This chain links TRBV7-3 with TRBJ1-2; 7 nucleotides agree with TRBD1. The trim removed 5 bases at V and 4 bases at J, leaving 13 bases unmatched. CDR3 length equals 16 residues. Germline CDR1 and CDR2: SGHTA and FQGTGA. The CDR3, as DNA: TGTGCCAGCAGCAGCAACCCCAGGACAGGCCCCTATGGCTACACCTTC. Translating it yields CASSSNPRTGPYGYTF.